The 18 T cell receptor beta chains given below trace back to one sample, sequenced in a study of shared clonotypes between healthy human individuals. Sequencing was performed with immunoSEQ multiplex PCR; in TCRdb, only in-frame clones are kept and a portion is missing. The repertoire holds approximately 2,000,000 clones, roughly 90% seen once, with approximately 0.4% in the top ten. The sequenced sample was naive CD4+ T cells from PBMCs. Subset given: CD45RA+ positively selected. The receptor source for this set is a man aged 18 to 29 in good health. Some clones in this sample may be carry-over from other donors' samples.

This chain uses TRBV27 with TRBJ1-1; D call uncertain. This CDR3 spans 15 amino acids. V was trimmed by 5 bases and J by 1 base, leaving 14 bases between them. The germline CDR1 and CDR2 sequences are MNHEY and SMNVEV (reference sequence). CDR3 nucleotides: TGTGCCAGCAGTCCCGTTTGGCTATCGAACACTGAAGCTTTCTTT. Its protein product is CASSPVWLSNTEAFF.

The chain recombines TRBV4-1 with TRBJ1-2; 8 positions agree with TRBD1. Germline values: CDR1 MGHRA, CDR2 YSYEKL. The CDR3 has 14 residues. V dropped 5 bases and J dropped 4; count of bases not matched to a gene: 6. The CDR3 sequence is CASSSGQGFYGYTF. CDR3 sequence (DNA): TGCGCCAGCAGCTCAGGACAGGGCTTCTATGGCTACACCTTC.

Regarding this clone: In the same sample, other DNA sequences code for this CDR3. The genes are TRBV28 and TRBJ2-5; the D gene is possibly TRBD1 (5 bases). Germline V lookup: CDR1 MDHEN, CDR2 SYDVKM. This CDR3 is 13 amino acids long. V was clipped by 2 bases and J by 4 bases, with 8 bases between them. CDR3 bases: TGTGCCAGCAGTTTAATGGGGCGAGAGACCCAGTACTTC. This codes for CASSLMGRETQYF.

This clone was observed a single time. This chain uses TRBV14 with TRBJ2-3; TRBD1 agrees at 7 bases. This CDR3 contains 17 residues. Germline loops: CDR1 SGHDN, CDR2 FVKESK. V shed 6 bases, J shed 0 bases, and the junction held 12 bases outside the gene matches. The CDR3 is CASRPTTGARSTDTQYF. The CDR3 nucleotides read TGTGCCAGCAGACCCACCACAGGGGCCCGAAGCACAGATACGCAGTATTTT.

CDR3: CASSSSDRQATNEQFF. CDR3 in DNA: TGTGCCAGCAGCTCTTCGGACAGACAGGCAACCAATGAGCAGTTCTTC. V gene TRBV11-3 combines with J gene TRBJ2-1, with D perhaps matching TRBD1 (6 bases). From germline, CDR1 is SGHNT and CDR2 YENEEA. The CDR3 runs 16 residues. V lost 4 bases to trimming and J lost 6 bases, with 19 bases between them.

The rearrangement links TRBV10-3 to TRBJ2-2; 10 bases align to TRBD1. CDR1 and CDR2 (germline): ENHRY, SYGVKD. The trim removed 3 bases at V and 6 bases at J, leaving 7 bases unmatched. The CDR3 is made up of 16 amino acids. This CDR3 reads CAISDQTGGEAGELFF. In DNA form, the CDR3 reads TGTGCCATCAGTGACCAGACAGGGGGCGAGGCCGGGGAGCTGTTTTTT.

This clone has more than one count but fewer than ten. The chain employs TRBV18 and TRBJ2-4; D is undetermined. This CDR3 has 15 residues. In germline, CDR1 is KGHSH, CDR2 LQKENI. The V end lost 1 base, the J end lost 0 bases, and 7 bases lay between the germline ends. CDR3 in amino acids: CASSPLALAKNIQYF. Written as DNA, the CDR3 is TGTGCCAGCTCACCACTGGCCCTAGCCAAAAACATTCAGTACTTC.

This chain connects TRBV7-9 to TRBJ1-5; D is perhaps TRBD1 (5 bases). The germline CDR1 and CDR2 sequences are SEHNR and FQNEAQ (reference sequence). The ends were cut back, 11 bases at V and 0 bases at J, with 11 bases in the middle. CDR3 length: 13 amino acids. This CDR3 reads CAGATYSNQPQHF. CDR3 coding DNA: TGTGCCGGGGCAACTTATAGCAATCAGCCCCAGCATTTT.

The chain has TRBV27 and TRBJ1-2; 9 bases line up with TRBD1. Losses at the gene ends were 6 bases for V and 1 base for J; bases not matched to a gene: 12. Germline V gene data show CDR1 as MNHEY and CDR2 as SMNVEV (reference sequence). The length of the CDR3 is 17 residues. The CDR3 here is CASSPILYRGHNYGYTF. CDR3 coding DNA: TGTGCCAGCAGCCCAATCCTATACAGGGGGCATAACTATGGCTACACCTTC.

This chain joins TRBV9 and TRBJ2-3, with TRBD2 matching 12 bases. Germline CDR1 and CDR2: SGDLS and YYNGEE. V dropped 4 bases and J dropped 4; count of bases not matched to a gene: 7. This CDR3 contains 16 residues. This CDR3 is CASSLGLAGPPDTQYF. The CDR3 DNA reads as TGTGCCAGCAGCCTCGGACTAGCGGGACCCCCAGATACGCAGTATTTT. Using reference TRBV9 and TRBJ2-3 for the parts outside the CDR3, the full variable domain is DSGVTQTPKHLITATGQRVTLRCSPRSGDLSVYWYQQSLDQGLQFLIQYYNGEERAKGNILERFSAQQFPDLHSELNLSSLELGDSALYFCASSLGLAGPPDTQYFGPGTRLTVL.

This chain links TRBV7-2 with TRBJ1-1, with D possibly TRBD1 on 5 matching bases. The germline V gene has CDR1 SGHTA and CDR2 FQGNSA. The CDR3 loop spans 14 amino acids. Trimming stripped 5 bases from V and 11 bases from J, with 21 bases between. The CDR3 DNA sequence: TGTGCCAGCAGCCGATCCCGGACTGACGGGGCGGCTTTCTTT. Its translation: CASSRSRTDGAAFF.

V is TRBV2 and J is TRBJ2-7; 10 bases fit TRBD1. V trimming: 11 bases; J trimming: 9 bases; junction bases outside the gene matches: 13. CDR1 and CDR2 (germline): SNHLY, FYNNEI. The length of the CDR3 is 13 residues. CDR3 sequence: CAWRQGALVGQYF. The CDR3 DNA sequence: TGTGCCTGGAGACAGGGGGCGTTAGTTGGGCAGTACTTC.

This chain connects TRBV5-1 to TRBJ2-1, with 15 bases identical to TRBD2. The germline V gene encodes CDR1 SGHRS and CDR2 YFSETQ. The CDR3 contains 16 residues. V was clipped by 4 bases and J by 6 bases; unmatched bases: 5. CDR3 in DNA: TGCGCCAGCAGCCGGGGGACTAGCGGGAGGCGCAATGAGCAGTTCTTC. It is translated as CASSRGTSGRRNEQFF.

J is TRBJ1-1 and V is TRBV11-2, with D perhaps TRBD1 (5 bases). With 5 bases removed from V and 4 bases from J, the gap between germline ends came to 11 bases. Germline CDR1 reads SGHAT; CDR2 reads FQNNGV. The CDR3 is 13 residues long. CDR3 nucleotides: TGTGCCAGCAGCCGCACCCAGGGCACTGAAGCTTTCTTT. Encoded protein: CASSRTQGTEAFF.

The chain joins TRBV7-9 to TRBJ2-7; 7 bases agree with TRBD2. V shed 5 bases and J 0 bases; nucleotides not matched to a gene: 13. The CDR3 spans 17 residues. The germline V gene encodes CDR1 SEHNR and CDR2 FQNEAQ (reference sequence). CDR3: CASSPREGRVHSYEQYF. DNA for the CDR3: TGTGCCAGCAGCCCCCGCGAGGGGAGGGTACACTCCTACGAGCAGTACTTC.

Notes on this clone: The sample holds other DNA sequences that translate to the same CDR3. The genes are TRBV28 and TRBJ1-2; 9 nucleotides agree with TRBD1. V shed 2 bases and J 8 bases; nucleotides not matched to a gene: 0. This CDR3 region has 12 residues. Germline V gene sequence: CDR1 MDHEN, CDR2 SYDVKM. The CDR3 region is CASSLTGGGYTF. In DNA, the CDR3 is TGTGCCAGCAGTTTAACAGGGGGCGGCTACACCTTC.

The gene calls are TRBV6-5 and TRBJ1-5; D remains unclear. Trimming removed 0 bases from V and 7 bases from J, with 10 bases in between. The length of the CDR3 is 14 residues. Germline CDR1 MNHEY, CDR2 SVGAGI. The CDR3 region is CASSYSNSGQPQHF. In DNA, the CDR3 is TGTGCCAGCAGTTACTCGAATTCGGGGCAGCCCCAGCATTTT.

V and J are TRBV18 and TRBJ1-3; D is ambiguous. Germline V gene sequence: CDR1 KGHSH, CDR2 LQKENI. The ends were cut back, 3 bases at V and 2 bases at J, with 17 bases in the middle. The CDR3 spans 17 residues. The DNA of the CDR3 is TGTGCCAGCTCACCCTCCTCTGTCGTAGGGCCTGGAAACACCATATATTTT. Its protein product is CASSPSSVVGPGNTIYF.